Included here is one T cell receptor (beta chain) sequence, with context. This clonotype was detected ten times or more. Its antigen is currently not known. No base qualities exist here, and no much larger clone lies one base off it. This sample stems from a study of blood T cells in healthy people across ages (dated by TCRdb to between 2015 and 2017). Broadly, across the study: Template switching captured roughly one uniquely barcoded TCR beta cDNA molecule per two T cells in model experiments. The study measured age-related changes in TCR beta repertoire diversity using deep sequencing normalized with unique cDNA molecular identifiers. Donors were grouped into four age groups: young (average 16 years), middle-aged (about 40), aged (approximately 67) and long-lived (around 82). To avoid experimental bias, donors of different ages were spread randomly across the sequencing lanes. The study analyzed two additional independent replicas of 1 million unique cDNA reads from the same blood draw for two donors, one aged 18 to 29 and one aged 80 or older. Study-wide conclusions, independent of this receptor: The percentage of naive T cells measured by flow cytometry correlated strongly with observed TCR beta diversity. Donor CMV infection status was unknown, potentially confounding age-related changes in expanded clonotypes. Because profiling used bulk unsorted PBMCs, naive and antigen-experienced compartments could not be compared conclusively. Compared with the aged group, the long-lived group had more naive CD4+ T cells, fewer expanded clones and increased TCR diversity, a pattern suggesting age selection. Observed TCR beta diversity per million T cells fell roughly linearly with age, and a significant reduction was already apparent by age around 40. Total diversity estimates from one million sequenced T cells were considered lower bounds and underestimates.

The receptor library was made with 5' RACE. Instrument used: Illumina HiSeq 2500. The second PCR ran for roughly 6 to 11 cycles and used a J-beta primer mix along with a sample-barcoded 5' primer. A unique molecular identifier was introduced onto each TCR beta cDNA molecule by a template-switch 5' adaptor carrying 12 random nucleotides. At least 2.5 million CDR3-containing paired-end reads were obtained from each sample. First-strand cDNA was synthesized from all RNA with the Mint cDNA synthesis kit, primed by a TRBC-specific oligonucleotide. Following uracil-DNA glycosylase treatment, a first 18-cycle PCR with universal primers M1SS and BC2_uni_R was performed on all cDNA. The authors' analysis ran thus. Normalization of each sample was performed by random selection of 1 million high-quality reads, each carrying a distinct molecular identifier. Reads with shared molecular identifiers were discarded instead of being binned into consensus sequences. CDR3 identification, clonotype clustering and error correction used MiTCR with a Q25 quality threshold and the strictest error-elimination algorithm. A nonparametric unseen species model using Euler transformation provided a lower-bound estimate of total TCR beta diversity. The raw public reads went through TCRdb reprocessing: fastp at Q25, MiXCR clone calling, in-frame beta chains kept. Entries are consolidated by CDR3 protein sequence, retaining the most common genes and DNA. TCRdb's processing, not the authors' own work, is the source of the V and J calls. The table for this sample lists around 1.7 million distinct CDR3 sequences; approximately 30% of them were counted only once. 7.7% of the sample is held by the ten biggest clonotypes.

Systemically healthy Caucasian individuals from Russia, approximately 39 in total and aged 6 to 90 years, were included as donors. About 9.8 milliliters of peripheral blood were drawn from each donor into EDTA-treated Vacutainer tubes. Ficoll-Paque density-gradient centrifugation was used to isolate PBMCs, with at least 7 million per sample. Trizol reagent was used to extract total RNA from the PBMCs, yielding at least 6 micrograms per sample. Naive CD45RAhigh/CD27high T cell percentages were measured by flow cytometry on a PBMC aliquot from every donor. Sequenced sample: blood. This clonotype originated in a woman younger than 45 in good health.

The nucleotide sequence is given as TGTGCCAGCAGCTCCACTCTAGCGGGGGGTAATGAGCAGTTCTTC. This is translated as CASSSTLAGGNEQFF. In this chain, TRBV7-7 is recombined with TRBJ2-1, and 11 bases in between align with TRBD2. The germline V gene (reference sequence) specifies SSHAT as CDR1 and FNYEAQ as CDR2. The germline V and J ends show losses of 4 bases and 7 bases respectively, and no gene match explains 6 bases of the junction. The CDR3 covers 15 residues, taking in both the cysteine and the phenylalanine. Solely the CDR3 DNA is kept, with 45 bases framed from the first base.